The 3 T cell receptor beta chains given below trace back to one sample, sequenced in a study of blood T cell repertoires in COVID-19. Method: immunoSEQ multiplex PCR; TCRdb's copy keeps in-frame clones and lacks some. This sample carries about 220,000 clones, 70% to 85% of them seen once, and the ten largest clones take more than 3%. Sequencing used PBMCs or T cells enriched from blood (not recorded which). The source of these receptors is a woman between 55 and 75 years old who had recovered from COVID-19.

The chain carries TRBV7-2 and TRBJ1-1; 7 bases line up with TRBD1. J was trimmed by 4 bases and V by 3 bases; bases with no gene match: 5. Germline CDR1 reads SGHTA; CDR2 reads FQGNSA. CDR3 size: 14 residues. The CDR3 loop reads CASSFAQGFTEAFF. CDR3 DNA sequence: TGTGCCAGCAGCTTCGCACAGGGGTTCACTGAAGCTTTCTTT. Full variable domain (remainder filled in from reference TRBV7-2 and TRBJ1-1): GAGVSQSPSNKVTEKGKDVELRCDPISGHTALYWYRQSLGQGLEFLIYFQGNSAPDKSGLPSDRFSAERTGGSVSTLTIQRTQQEDSAVYLCASSFAQGFTEAFFGQGTRLTVV.

The chain uses TRBV6-6 and TRBJ1-1; 9 bases line up with TRBD1. The CDR3 is made up of 11 amino acids. Trimming at V came to 7 bases and at J to 11 bases, leaving 5 bases not matched to a gene. Germline lookup yields CDR1 MNHNY and CDR2 SVGAGI (reference sequence). DNA for the CDR3: TGTGCCAGCACCGGGACAGGGTGGGCTTTCTTT. Translated, it gives CASTGTGWAFF.

The chain carries TRBV27 and TRBJ2-2, with 8 bases matching TRBD1. The CDR3 runs 15 residues. Germline-derived CDR1 and CDR2 are MNHEY and SMNVEV (reference sequence). The junction had 4 bases not matched to a gene; V was cut back by 7 bases and J by 0 bases. CDR3 loop: CASKRQGTNTGELFF. The CDR3 coding sequence is TGTGCCAGCAAAAGACAGGGGACGAACACCGGGGAGCTGTTTTTT.